Included here is one TCR beta chain sequence, with context. Its antigen remains unknown. Some clones are missing from TCRdb's copy, which holds only in-frame ones; the method was immunoSEQ multiplex PCR. The table lists roughly 1,100,000 clones, approximately 72% of them singletons. This sample was taken from a study of shared clonotypes between healthy human individuals. General observations from the study: With a few donors compared, around 4.7% of naive CD4 clonotypes were shared.

Trimming stripped 4 bases from V and 4 bases from J, with 7 bases between. Germline V gene data show CDR1 as MDHEN and CDR2 as SYDVKM. The CDR3 totals 12 residues. The receptor was derived from a man between 18 and 29 years old in good health. The sequencing input was memory CD4+ T cells sorted from blood. As to subset: CD45RA-negative fraction. The J gene is TRBJ2-5, the V gene TRBV28, with D tentatively TRBD2 (6 bases). The CDR3 DNA reads as TGTGCCAGCAGTTGGGGAGGAGAGACCCAGTACTTC. It translates to CASSWGGETQYF.